Presented here are 14 T cell receptor beta chains from one specimen sequenced in a study of cytomegalovirus exposure and HLA in healthy donors. The PCR was carried out with 60 Vbeta primers and 13 Jbeta primers. The protocol was immunoSEQ multiplex PCR, while the TCRdb copy is restricted to in-frame clones and leaves out a portion. The repertoire includes over 100,000 clones, 55% to 75% of them detected once, and around 10% sits in the top ten. Input material: PBMCs. The receptors shown here come from a man younger than 45 in good health and CMV-seropositive.

This clone has a single count. CDR3 amino acids: CASSLMAGGGTDTQYF. The CDR3 DNA sequence: TGTGCCAGCAGCTTAATGGCGGGGGGTGGGACAGATACGCAGTATTTT. This rearrangement joins TRBV7-2 to TRBJ2-3, with 8 bases aligning to TRBD2. CDR1 and CDR2 from the germline V gene are SGHTA and FQGNSA. V trimming: 2 bases; J trimming: 3 bases; junction bases outside the gene matches: 7. The CDR3 runs to 16 residues.

The chain employs TRBV5-3 and TRBJ1-2; a possible D gene is TRBD1 (5 bases). TRBV5-3 is marked as an open reading frame, function uncertain. Trimming left V 4 bases short and J 3 bases short, with 31 bases between. The CDR3 contains 20 residues. Here the CDR3 DNA reads TGTGCCAGAAGCCACCCGGGGGGGGAGCCCTTAAAGGGTTCCGACTATGGCTACACCTTC. Protein sequence: CARSHPGGEPLKGSDYGYTF.

The chain uses TRBV7-2 and TRBJ2-5; maybe TRBD2 (5 bases). The germline V gene encodes CDR1 SGHTA and CDR2 FQGNSA. V was shortened by 4 bases and J by 3 bases, with 9 bases between the two germline ends. The CDR3 sequence is 13 residues long. Here the CDR3 reads CASSYPGKETQYF. DNA of the CDR3: TGTGCCAGCAGCTACCCGGGAAAAGAGACCCAGTACTTC.

V usage is TRBV6-6 and J usage is TRBJ1-5, with 7 bases matching TRBD1. Germline CDR1 reads MNHNY; CDR2 reads SVGAGI (reference sequence). The CDR3 covers 15 residues. Germline trimming cut 6 bases from V and 5 bases from J; bases unmatched to any gene: 10. This CDR3 is CASRPRQGGDQPQHF. In DNA form, the CDR3 reads TGTGCCAGCAGACCGAGACAGGGCGGAGATCAGCCCCAGCATTTT.

The V and J genes are TRBV6-5 and TRBJ2-7; perhaps TRBD2 as D (5 bases). Trimming cost V 5 bases and J 1 base, with 12 bases left between them. Germline CDR1 reads MNHEY; CDR2 reads SVGAGI. CDR3 size: 14 residues. The CDR3 spells CASSRTSTSYEQYF. The CDR3 DNA follows: TGTGCCAGCAGTCGGACTTCTACTTCCTACGAGCAGTACTTC.

The count of this clone is one. This CDR3 is also generated by other DNA sequences in the sample. The CDR3 here is CAGRGGFSYGYTF. DNA of the CDR3: TGTGCCGGGAGGGGGGGTTTCAGTTATGGCTACACCTTC. The V gene is TRBV28, the J gene TRBJ1-2; TRBD1 is a possible D gene (6 bases). Trimming took off 11 bases at V and 5 bases at J, with 18 bases between the two ends. The CDR3 totals 13 residues. Germline-derived CDR1 and CDR2 are MDHEN and SYDVKM.

This clone was counted only a few times. The rearrangement uses TRBV18 and TRBJ2-3; no firm D call. The CDR3 sequence is 13 residues long. Trimming pared 3 bases from V and 0 bases from J, leaving 4 bases between. CDR1 KGHSH and CDR2 LQKENI come from the germline V gene. DNA for the CDR3: TGTGCCAGCTCACCTCAAAGCACAGATACGCAGTATTTT. Its translation is CASSPQSTDTQYF.

The chain's CDR3 is CAWSGLTDTQYF. The CDR3 nucleotides are TGTGCCTGGAGTGGCCTAACAGATACGCAGTATTTT. This chain connects TRBV30 to TRBJ2-3, with D unclear. Germline CDR1 GTSNPN, CDR2 SVGIG (reference sequence). The V end lost 1 base, the J end lost 3 bases, and 5 bases lay between the germline ends. The CDR3 totals 12 residues.

This clone turned up a few times. This chain uses TRBV7-6 with TRBJ2-7, with D perhaps TRBD2 (6 bases). In germline, CDR1 is SGHVS, CDR2 FNYEAQ. The CDR3 has 15 residues. V lost 5 bases to trimming and J lost 7 bases, with 21 bases between them. The CDR3 DNA is TGTGCCAGCAGCCTCAACCGGGACTCCAGGCGTGAGCAGTACTTC. Amino acids: CASSLNRDSRREQYF.

The chain uses TRBV7-3 and TRBJ2-3, with unresolved D. Trimming left V 6 bases short and J 0 bases short, with 7 bases between. Germline CDR1 SGHTA, CDR2 FQGTGA. CDR3 length equals 13 residues. CDR3 sequence reads: CASSDGSTDTQYF. CDR3 sequence (DNA): TGTGCCAGCAGTGACGGGAGCACAGATACGCAGTATTTT.

DNA of the CDR3: TGTGCCATCAGTGAATCTAGACTCAACACCGGGGAGCTGTTTTTT. It encodes CAISESRLNTGELFF. This sequence joins TRBV10-3 and TRBJ2-2; D gene uncertain. Germline CDR1 ENHRY, CDR2 SYGVKD. V dropped 3 bases and J dropped 2 bases, with 10 bases sitting between them. The CDR3 runs 15 residues.

This chain links TRBV2 with TRBJ2-3, with D perhaps matching TRBD2 (6 bases). The CDR3 is made up of 13 amino acids. Germline loops: CDR1 SNHLY, CDR2 FYNNEI. The germline V and J ends were trimmed by 5 bases and 0 bases, with 6 bases remaining between them. The CDR3 bases are TGTGCCAGCAGTCGGGAGAGCACAGATACGCAGTATTTT. Translated, it gives CASSRESTDTQYF.

This chain uses TRBV2 with TRBJ2-3; maybe TRBD2 (6 bases). Germline loops: CDR1 SNHLY, CDR2 FYNNEI. Deletions cut 6 bases from V and 0 bases from J, with 10 bases between. There are 14 residues in the CDR3. CDR3 sequence: CASRVAESTDTQYF. In nucleotides, the CDR3 is TGTGCCAGCAGGGTAGCGGAAAGCACAGATACGCAGTATTTT.

This chain connects TRBV2 to TRBJ1-2; D is unclear. Trimming stripped 4 bases from V and 2 bases from J, with 11 bases between. This CDR3 comprises 14 residues. The germline V gene encodes CDR1 SNHLY and CDR2 FYNNEI. The CDR3 here is CASSVYEANYGYTF. The CDR3 bases are TGTGCCAGCAGTGTCTATGAAGCCAACTATGGCTACACCTTC.